This T cell receptor beta chain was documented in a study of blood T cell repertoires in COVID-19. Study as a whole: The United States, Italy and Spain supplied acute and convalescent COVID-19 samples. Nucleic acid was either cDNA or gDNA, and it came from T cells, B-cell-depleted T cells, or PBMCs.

Germline CDR1 reads LGHDT; CDR2 reads YNNKEL (reference sequence). V was clipped by 6 bases and J by 5 bases, with 10 bases between them. This CDR3 contains 12 residues. Original processing notes: Counts of nucleated cells, estimated from reference gene primer amplification, were obtained. Only in-frame clones appear in the TCRdb table, and some are missing; sequencing was by immunoSEQ multiplex PCR. The D gene and trimming were derived from the DNA, and the V and J assignments and clone size from that table. The table shows roughly 29,000 clones, with under 80% occurring only once. The V gene is TRBV3-1 (or the pseudogene TRBV3-2), the J gene TRBJ2-5; maybe TRBD1 (5 bases). This TCR derives from a woman aged 70-85 years with active or convalescent COVID-19. Sequencing input: peripheral blood. The CDR3 DNA reads TGTGCCAGCAGGGGGCGAACGGAGACCCAGTACTTC. Its protein is CASRGRTETQYF.